This T cell receptor (beta chain) was found in a study of shared clonotypes between healthy human individuals. Here immunoSEQ multiplex PCR was the method, and the copy in TCRdb shows in-frame clones only, minus some. This table has about a million clones, around three quarters appearing once. CDR1 SGHAT and CDR2 FQNNGV come from the germline V gene. The germline V and J ends were trimmed by 5 bases and 4 bases, with 15 bases remaining between them. CDR3 size: 15 residues. Material: memory CD4+ T cells from PBMCs. The subset denotes: CD45RA-negative fraction. The chain recombines TRBV11-2 with TRBJ2-1, with D unresolved. The receptor comes from a man younger than 30 in good health. Some clones in this sample may be carry-over from other donors' samples. CDR3 in amino acids: CASSKERRKYNEQFF. The CDR3 coding sequence is TGTGCCAGCAGCAAAGAGAGAAGGAAGTACAATGAGCAGTTCTTC.